This section outlines one TCR beta chain sequence together with its context. The data derive from a study of cytomegalovirus exposure and HLA in healthy donors. Study overall: A previous analysis identified 95 million to 120 million unique TCR beta sequences derived from about 180 million T cells.

PCR employed 60 Vbeta and 13 Jbeta primers. In the authors' methods: As a later analysis found, there were tens of millions of unique TCR beta chains, of which some 10 million were shared. TCRdb keeps only in-frame clones here, not all; method: immunoSEQ multiplex PCR. From that table come the V and J calls and clone size; the DNA was used to work out D and trimming. Of roughly 180,000 clones in the sample, about 77% were seen once. The CDR3 is made up of 14 amino acids. Germline CDR1 reads SQVTM; CDR2 reads ANQGSEA. V was cut by 6 bases and J by 0 bases, with 12 bases left in between. The chain recombines TRBV29-1 with TRBJ2-1, with TRBD2 as a possible D gene (6 bases). The sample was PBMCs. This TCR was sampled from a woman under 40 in good health and CMV-seropositive. The CDR3 DNA sequence: TGCAGCGTGCCATCCGGGAGCTCCTACAATGAGCAGTTCTTC. Encoded protein: CSVPSGSSYNEQFF.